The text below deals with one T cell receptor beta chain. The sample originates from a study of blood T cell repertoires in COVID-19. About the study: Some COVID-19 samples were acute and others convalescent; all came from the United States, Italy and Spain.

The germline V gene has CDR1 SNHLY and CDR2 FYNNEI. Trimming took 6 bases from V and 7 from J; bases not matched to a gene: 9. The CDR3 length is 14 residues. In the original processing: Amplification of reference gene primers was used by the study to estimate nucleated cell counts. Only in-frame clones appear in the TCRdb table, and some are missing; sequencing was by immunoSEQ multiplex PCR. The DNA gave D and trimming, while V, J and clone size come from that table. The repertoire holds around 100,000 clones, with almost 80% as singletons. This TCR came from a woman aged 70 to 79 with acute or convalescent COVID-19. The source material was peripheral blood. The rearrangement joins TRBV2 to TRBJ2-7; 10 nucleotides align to TRBD1. The CDR3 loop reads CASSAGTGAREQYV. CDR3 in DNA: TGTGCCAGCAGCGCCGGGACAGGGGCAAGAGAGCAGTACGTC.